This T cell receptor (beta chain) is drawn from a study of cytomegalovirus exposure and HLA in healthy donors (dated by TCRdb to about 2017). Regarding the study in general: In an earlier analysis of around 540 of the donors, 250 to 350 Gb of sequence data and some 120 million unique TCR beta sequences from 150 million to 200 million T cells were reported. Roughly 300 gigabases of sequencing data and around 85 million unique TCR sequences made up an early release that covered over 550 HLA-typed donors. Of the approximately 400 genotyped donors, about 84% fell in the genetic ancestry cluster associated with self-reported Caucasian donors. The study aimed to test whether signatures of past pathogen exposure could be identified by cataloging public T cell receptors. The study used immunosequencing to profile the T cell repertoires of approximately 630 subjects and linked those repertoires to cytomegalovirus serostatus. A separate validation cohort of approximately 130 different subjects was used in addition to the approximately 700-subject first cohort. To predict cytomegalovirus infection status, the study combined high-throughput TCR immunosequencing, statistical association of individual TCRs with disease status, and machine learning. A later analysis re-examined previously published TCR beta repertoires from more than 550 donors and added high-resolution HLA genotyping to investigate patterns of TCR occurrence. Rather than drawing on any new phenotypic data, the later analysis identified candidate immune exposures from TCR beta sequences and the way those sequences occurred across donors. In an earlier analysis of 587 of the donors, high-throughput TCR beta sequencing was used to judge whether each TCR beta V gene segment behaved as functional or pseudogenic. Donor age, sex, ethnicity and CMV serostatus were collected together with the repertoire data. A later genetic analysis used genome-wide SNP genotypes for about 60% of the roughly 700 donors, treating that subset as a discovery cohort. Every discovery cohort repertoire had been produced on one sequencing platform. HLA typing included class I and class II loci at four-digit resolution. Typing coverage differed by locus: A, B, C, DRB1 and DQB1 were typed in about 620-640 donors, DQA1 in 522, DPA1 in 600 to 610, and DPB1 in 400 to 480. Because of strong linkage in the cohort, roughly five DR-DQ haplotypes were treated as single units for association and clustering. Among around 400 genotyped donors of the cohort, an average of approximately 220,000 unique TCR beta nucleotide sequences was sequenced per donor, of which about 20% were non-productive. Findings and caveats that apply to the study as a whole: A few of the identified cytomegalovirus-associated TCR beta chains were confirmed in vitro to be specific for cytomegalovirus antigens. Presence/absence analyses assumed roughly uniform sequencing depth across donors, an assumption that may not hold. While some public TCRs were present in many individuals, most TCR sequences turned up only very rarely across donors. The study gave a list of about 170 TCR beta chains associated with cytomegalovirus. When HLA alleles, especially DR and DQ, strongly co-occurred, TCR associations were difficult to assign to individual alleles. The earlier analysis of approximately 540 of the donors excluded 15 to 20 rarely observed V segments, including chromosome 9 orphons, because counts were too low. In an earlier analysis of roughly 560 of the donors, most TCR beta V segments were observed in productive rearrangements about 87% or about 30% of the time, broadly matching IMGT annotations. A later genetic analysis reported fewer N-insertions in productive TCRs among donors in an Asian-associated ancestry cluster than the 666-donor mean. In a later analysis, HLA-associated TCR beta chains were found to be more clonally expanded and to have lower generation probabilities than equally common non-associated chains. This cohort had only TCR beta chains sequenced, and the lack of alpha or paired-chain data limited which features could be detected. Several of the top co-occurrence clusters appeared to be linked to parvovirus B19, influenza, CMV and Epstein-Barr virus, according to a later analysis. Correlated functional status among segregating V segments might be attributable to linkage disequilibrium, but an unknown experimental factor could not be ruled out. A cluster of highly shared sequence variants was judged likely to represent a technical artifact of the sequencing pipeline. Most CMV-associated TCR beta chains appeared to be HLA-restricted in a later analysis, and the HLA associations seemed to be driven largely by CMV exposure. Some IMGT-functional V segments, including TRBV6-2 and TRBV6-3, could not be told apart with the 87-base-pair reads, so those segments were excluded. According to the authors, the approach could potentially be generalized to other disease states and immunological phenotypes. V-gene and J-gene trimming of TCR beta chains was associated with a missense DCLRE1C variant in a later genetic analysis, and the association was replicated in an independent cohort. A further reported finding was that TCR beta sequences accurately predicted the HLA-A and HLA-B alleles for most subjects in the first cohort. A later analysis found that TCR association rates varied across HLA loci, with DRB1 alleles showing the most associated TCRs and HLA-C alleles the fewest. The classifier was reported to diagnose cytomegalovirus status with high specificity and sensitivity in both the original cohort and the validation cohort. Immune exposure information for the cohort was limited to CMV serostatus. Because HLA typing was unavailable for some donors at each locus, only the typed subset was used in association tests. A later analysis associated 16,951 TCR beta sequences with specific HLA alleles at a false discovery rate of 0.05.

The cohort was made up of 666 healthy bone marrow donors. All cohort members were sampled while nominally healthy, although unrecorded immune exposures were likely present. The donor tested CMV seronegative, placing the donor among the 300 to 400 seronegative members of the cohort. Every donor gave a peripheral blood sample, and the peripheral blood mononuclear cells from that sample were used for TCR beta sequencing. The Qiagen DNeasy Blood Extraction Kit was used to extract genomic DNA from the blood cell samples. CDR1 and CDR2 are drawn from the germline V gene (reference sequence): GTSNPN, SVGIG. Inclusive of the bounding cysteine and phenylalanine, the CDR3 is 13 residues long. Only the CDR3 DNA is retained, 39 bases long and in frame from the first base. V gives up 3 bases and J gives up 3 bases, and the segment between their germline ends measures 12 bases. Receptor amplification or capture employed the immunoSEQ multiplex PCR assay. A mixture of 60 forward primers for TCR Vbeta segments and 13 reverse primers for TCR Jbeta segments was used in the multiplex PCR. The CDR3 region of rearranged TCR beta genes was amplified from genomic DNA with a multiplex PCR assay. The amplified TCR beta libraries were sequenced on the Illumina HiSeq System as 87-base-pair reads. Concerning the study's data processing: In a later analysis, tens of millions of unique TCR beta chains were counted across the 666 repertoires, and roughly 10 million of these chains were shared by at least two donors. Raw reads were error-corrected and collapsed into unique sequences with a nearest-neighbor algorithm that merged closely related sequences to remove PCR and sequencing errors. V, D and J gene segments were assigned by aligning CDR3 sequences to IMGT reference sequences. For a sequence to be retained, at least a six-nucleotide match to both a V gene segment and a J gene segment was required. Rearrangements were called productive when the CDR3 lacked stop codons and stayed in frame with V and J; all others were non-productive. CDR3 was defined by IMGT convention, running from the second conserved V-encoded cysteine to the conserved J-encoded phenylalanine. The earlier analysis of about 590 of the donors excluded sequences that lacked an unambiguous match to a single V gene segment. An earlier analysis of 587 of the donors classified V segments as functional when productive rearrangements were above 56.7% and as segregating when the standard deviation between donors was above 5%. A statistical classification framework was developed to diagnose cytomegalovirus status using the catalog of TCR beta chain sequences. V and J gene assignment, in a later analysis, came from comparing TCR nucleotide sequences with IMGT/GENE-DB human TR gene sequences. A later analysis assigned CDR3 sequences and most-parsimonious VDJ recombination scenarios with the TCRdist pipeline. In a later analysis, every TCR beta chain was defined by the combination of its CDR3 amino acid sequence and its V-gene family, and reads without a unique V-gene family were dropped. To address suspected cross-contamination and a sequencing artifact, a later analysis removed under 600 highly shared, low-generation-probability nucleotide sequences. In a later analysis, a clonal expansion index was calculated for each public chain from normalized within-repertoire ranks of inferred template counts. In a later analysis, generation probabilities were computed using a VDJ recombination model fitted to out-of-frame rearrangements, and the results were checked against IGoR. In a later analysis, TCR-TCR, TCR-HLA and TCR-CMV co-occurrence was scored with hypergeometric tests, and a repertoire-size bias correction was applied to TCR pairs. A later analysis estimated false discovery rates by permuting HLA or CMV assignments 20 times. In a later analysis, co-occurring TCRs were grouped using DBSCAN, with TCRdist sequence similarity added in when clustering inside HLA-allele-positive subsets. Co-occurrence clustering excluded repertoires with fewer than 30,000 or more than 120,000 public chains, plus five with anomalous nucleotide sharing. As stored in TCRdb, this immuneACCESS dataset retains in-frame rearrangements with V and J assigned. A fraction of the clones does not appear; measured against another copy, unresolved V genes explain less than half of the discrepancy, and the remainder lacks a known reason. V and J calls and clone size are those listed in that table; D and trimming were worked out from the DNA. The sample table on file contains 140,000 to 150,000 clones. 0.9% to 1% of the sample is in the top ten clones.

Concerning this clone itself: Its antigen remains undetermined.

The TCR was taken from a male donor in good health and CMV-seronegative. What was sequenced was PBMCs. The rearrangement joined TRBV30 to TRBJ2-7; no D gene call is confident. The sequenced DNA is TGTGCCTGGAGCCGAGTCCCCTTCTACGAGCAGTACTTC. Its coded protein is CAWSRVPFYEQYF.